The 29 T cell receptor beta chains listed next were all sequenced from one sample in a study of cytomegalovirus exposure and HLA in healthy donors. PCR amplification relied on 60 Vbeta primers (plus 13 Jbeta primers). The method was immunoSEQ multiplex PCR; TCRdb's version includes in-frame clones alone and lacks a portion of them. The top ten clones hold approximately 3% of a sample with 170,000 or so clones, around 78% of them seen once. Sequencing was carried out using PBMCs. These receptors all come from a woman in her thirties or forties in good health and CMV-seronegative.

The chain combines TRBV5-1 with TRBJ2-2, with a possible D match to TRBD1 (6 bases). The CDR3 consists of 15 residues. CDR1 and CDR2 from the germline V gene are SGHRS and YFSETQ. V gave up 2 bases and J gave up 4 bases, with 12 bases separating them. CDR3 coding DNA: TGCGCCAGCAGCTTCTCAGACAGGCGCACCGGGGAGCTGTTTTTT. This encodes CASSFSDRRTGELFF.

The chain has TRBV19 and TRBJ1-5; D not resolved. The germline V gene encodes CDR1 LNHDA and CDR2 SQIVND (reference sequence). This CDR3 region has 16 residues. Trimming cost V 8 bases and J 5 bases, with 22 bases left between them. CDR3 sequence reads: CASHKAQGLDYQPQHF. The CDR3 DNA follows: TGTGCCAGTCATAAGGCCCAAGGTCTAGATTATCAGCCCCAGCATTTT.

The chain employs TRBV15 and TRBJ1-4, with TRBD1 matching 7 bases. The V segment lost 3 bases and the J segment 7 bases; nucleotides outside the gene matches: 14. In germline, CDR1 is LNHNV, CDR2 YYDKDF (reference sequence). The CDR3 has 17 residues. CDR3 protein: CATSRGSGQGGSEKLFF. The CDR3 bases are TGTGCCACCAGCAGGGGGTCAGGTCAGGGGGGTTCTGAAAAACTGTTTTTT.

CDR3 coding DNA: TGTGCCAGCAGCCAAGCCCCGACAGATGGAAACACCATATATTTT. Residues: CASSQAPTDGNTIYF. The chain recombines TRBV4-2 with TRBJ1-3; TRBD1 might be the D (5 bases). The CDR3 has 15 amino acids. V was clipped by 1 base and J by 3 bases, with 10 bases between them. Germline CDR1 LGHNA, CDR2 YNFKEQ.

The chain links TRBV27 to TRBJ1-6; TRBD1 matches at 8 bases. Germline V lookup: CDR1 MNHEY, CDR2 SMNVEV (reference sequence). CDR3 length equals 15 residues. The V gene end was trimmed by 6 bases and the J gene end by 13 bases; junction bases not matched to a gene: 14. The CDR3 reads CASSPIDRGGVPLHF. CDR3 nucleotides: TGTGCCAGCAGCCCTATCGACAGGGGAGGGGTCCCCCTCCACTTT.

The V gene is TRBV6-1, the J gene TRBJ2-7; D possibly corresponds to TRBD2 (6 bases). Trimming cost V 5 bases and J 5 bases, with 16 bases left between them. The length of the CDR3 is 14 residues. Germline V CDR1 and CDR2: MNHNS, SASEGT. CDR3 DNA sequence: TGTGCCAGCAGTCCTCCCGGAGGGGAAAACGAGCAGTACTTC. It yields the protein CASSPPGGENEQYF.

The chain is built from TRBV28 and TRBJ1-2; a possible D gene is TRBD1 (6 bases). CDR3 length: 13 residues. V shed 9 bases and J shed 1 base, with 12 bases lying between them. Germline CDR1 MDHEN, CDR2 SYDVKM. The CDR3 DNA reads as TGTGCCAGTTACAGGGTAAATAACTATGGCTACACCTTC. Translating it yields CASYRVNNYGYTF.

This clone was seen just once. The chain employs TRBV5-1 and TRBJ2-3; 12 positions agree with TRBD2. After removal of 4 bases from V and 0 bases from J, the junction contained 12 bases not matched to a gene. The length of the CDR3 is 19 residues. CDR1 is SGHRS, CDR2 YFSETQ, per germline. The CDR3 protein is CASSLTSGGFARSTDTQYF. The CDR3 coding sequence is TGCGCCAGCAGCCTGACTAGCGGGGGCTTCGCTCGTAGCACAGATACGCAGTATTTT.

The V gene is TRBV13, the J gene TRBJ1-2; 8 positions match TRBD1. The J segment lost 7 bases and the V segment lost 5 bases, leaving 6 bases of the junction unmatched. CDR1 is PRHDT, CDR2 FYEKMQ, per germline (reference sequence). The CDR3 has 13 residues. CDR3: CASSLPGGVGYTF. The CDR3 DNA reads as TGTGCCAGCAGCCTACCAGGGGGCGTTGGCTACACCTTC.

CDR3 in amino acids: CASSVAPRPPGGSDGYTF. The CDR3, as DNA: TGTGCCAGCAGCGTAGCTCCAAGACCCCCCGGGGGGAGCGACGGCTACACCTTC. The gene calls are TRBV9 and TRBJ1-2; tentative D call: TRBD1 (5 bases). The CDR3 has 18 amino acids. CDR1 is SGDLS, CDR2 YYNGEE, per germline. Trimming left V 0 bases short and J 8 bases short, with 26 bases between. Using reference TRBV9 and TRBJ1-2 for the parts outside the CDR3, the full variable domain is DSGVTQTPKHLITATGQRVTLRCSPRSGDLSVYWYQQSLDQGLQFLIQYYNGEERAKGNILERFSAQQFPDLHSELNLSSLELGDSALYFCASSVAPRPPGGSDGYTFGSGTRLTVV.

The chain joins TRBV4-2 to TRBJ2-7; TRBD2 aligns across 7 bases. The CDR3 has 17 amino acids. Germline CDR1 LGHNA, CDR2 YNFKEQ. J was trimmed by 2 bases and V by 1 base; bases with no gene match: 11. CDR3 sequence reads: CASSQVKGIAGTYEQYF. DNA for the CDR3: TGTGCCAGCAGCCAAGTGAAGGGAATAGCGGGTACCTACGAGCAGTACTTC.

The chain has TRBV7-6 and TRBJ1-1, with TRBD1 as a possible D gene (6 bases). There are 13 residues in the CDR3. Germline CDR1 reads SGHVS; CDR2 reads FNYEAQ. The ends were cut back, 3 bases at V and 10 bases at J, with 15 bases in the middle. The CDR3 loop reads CASSFVPGGRAFF. CDR3 nucleotides: TGTGCCAGCAGCTTTGTTCCGGGGGGGCGAGCTTTCTTT.

The V gene is TRBV7-9, the J gene TRBJ1-1; TRBD1 matches at 9 bases. The germline CDR1 and CDR2 sequences are SEHNR and FQNEAQ (reference sequence). The V and J ends lost 6 bases and 1 base, in that order; junction bases with no gene match: 6. This CDR3 contains 15 residues. The CDR3 region has the DNA TGTGCCAGCAGAACGGGACAGGGTCGGAACACTGAAGCTTTCTTT. Amino acids: CASRTGQGRNTEAFF.

The chain links TRBV7-9 to TRBJ1-6; TRBD1 aligns across 9 bases. CDR1 is SEHNR, CDR2 FQNEAQ, per germline (reference sequence). The CDR3 contains 15 residues. V dropped 5 bases and J dropped 8; count of bases not matched to a gene: 7. The CDR3 DNA reads as TGTGCCAGCAGCCCCCGGGACAGGGAAGATTCACCCCTCCACTTT. As protein: CASSPRDREDSPLHF.

This sequence joins TRBV5-1 and TRBJ2-3; TRBD2 agrees at 13 bases. V was pared by 5 bases and J by 5 bases, with 5 bases of the junction left unmatched. This CDR3 has 15 amino acids. Germline V gene lookup returns CDR1 SGHRS and CDR2 YFSETQ. The CDR3 DNA reads as TGCGCCAGCAGTCGACTAGCGGGGGGAATAGATACGCAGTATTTT. This encodes CASSRLAGGIDTQYF. Together with reference TRBV5-1 and TRBJ2-3, the CDR3 gives the full variable domain: KAGVTQTPRYLIKTRGQQVTLSCSPISGHRSVSWYQQTPGQGLQFLFEYFSETQRNKGNFPGRFSGRQFSNSRSEMNVSTLELGDSALYLCASSRLAGGIDTQYFGPGTRLTVL.

The table lists this clone with a few counts. The chain uses TRBV7-9 and TRBJ2-1; 10 bases agree with TRBD1. In germline, CDR1 is SEHNR, CDR2 FQNEAQ (reference sequence). V shed 5 bases, J shed 0 bases, and the junction held 1 base outside the gene matches. The CDR3 covers 15 residues. CDR3 bases: TGTGCCAGCAGCCGGGACAGGGGCTCCTACAATGAGCAGTTCTTC. Translating it yields CASSRDRGSYNEQFF.

This rearrangement joins TRBV28 to TRBJ1-1; D may be TRBD1 (6 bases). The CDR3 is 14 residues long. Germline loops: CDR1 MDHEN, CDR2 SYDVKM. V lost 4 bases, J lost 4 bases, and 13 bases lay in between. The CDR3 loop reads CASSYPPGATEAFF. CDR3 sequence (DNA): TGTGCCAGCAGTTACCCCCCAGGGGCCACTGAAGCTTTCTTT.

The rearrangement uses TRBV5-6 and TRBJ1-2; D is unresolved. This CDR3 region has 15 residues. Germline V gives CDR1 SGHDT, CDR2 YYEEEE. The V gene lost 4 bases and the J gene lost 2 bases, with 15 bases spanning the gap. In DNA form, the CDR3 reads TGTGCCAGCAGCCCGGTCGCTGGAGGGAACTATGGCTACACCTTC. Its protein is CASSPVAGGNYGYTF. The full variable domain, rest sourced from reference TRBV5-6 and TRBJ1-2, is DAGVTQSPTHLIKTRGQQVTLRCSPKSGHDTVSWYQQALGQGPQFIFQYYEEEERQRGNFPDRFSGHQFPNYSSELNVNALLLGDSALYLCASSPVAGGNYGYTFGSGTRLTVV.

The CDR3, as DNA: TGTGCCAGTAGGCAGCGGGGAGCCAGCACAGATACGCAGTATTTT. Protein: CASRQRGASTDTQYF. This chain joins TRBV19 and TRBJ2-3, with 7 bases that match TRBD2. CDR3 size: 15 residues. Trimming cost V 6 bases and J 0 bases; bases outside gene matches: 6. Germline V gene sequence: CDR1 LNHDA, CDR2 SQIVND (reference sequence).

This clone has at least ten counts. The chain carries TRBV7-2 and TRBJ1-1, with unresolved D. The ends were cut back, 1 base at V and 0 bases at J, with 6 bases in the middle. In germline, CDR1 is SGHTA, CDR2 FQGNSA. CDR3 size: 14 residues. The chain's CDR3 is CASSLDGLNTEAFF. For the CDR3, the DNA is TGTGCCAGCAGCTTAGACGGTTTGAACACTGAAGCTTTCTTT.

This clone was counted a single time. This chain joins TRBV5-8 and TRBJ2-6; 7 bases are a match to TRBD1. J lost 9 bases, V lost 4 bases, and 13 bases had no gene match. This CDR3 has 16 amino acids. Per germline, CDR1 SGHTS and CDR2 YDEGEE. Here the CDR3 DNA reads TGTGCCAGCAGCGAGGGACAGCCTAGCAGAGTCAACGTCCTGACTTTC. Translation gives CASSEGQPSRVNVLTF. Variable domain in full (rest from reference TRBV5-8 and TRBJ2-6): EAGVTQSPTHLIKTRGQQATLRCSPISGHTSVYWYQQALGLGLQFLLWYDEGEERNRGNFPPRFSGRQFPNYSSELNVNALELEDSALYLCASSEGQPSRVNVLTFGAGSRLTVL.

This rearrangement joins TRBV5-8 to TRBJ1-2; 7 bases fit TRBD1. V shed 4 bases and J 2 bases; nucleotides not matched to a gene: 11. The CDR3 runs to 16 residues. Germline loops: CDR1 SGHTS, CDR2 YDEGEE. CDR3 residues: CASSTSTRTGNYGYTF. Written as DNA, the CDR3 is TGTGCCAGCAGCACCTCTACGAGGACAGGAAACTATGGCTACACCTTC. Full variable domain (rest looked up from reference TRBV5-8 and TRBJ1-2): EAGVTQSPTHLIKTRGQQATLRCSPISGHTSVYWYQQALGLGLQFLLWYDEGEERNRGNFPPRFSGRQFPNYSSELNVNALELEDSALYLCASSTSTRTGNYGYTFGSGTRLTVV.

This clone was recorded a few times. The chain has TRBV7-2 and TRBJ2-7; no definite D call. The V gene's germline CDR1 is SGHTA and CDR2 FQGNSA. The V end was cut by 6 bases, the J end by 3 bases, with 18 bases between. The length of the CDR3 is 15 residues. The CDR3 reads CASSSDPTIFYEQYF. The CDR3 DNA sequence: TGTGCCAGCAGTTCAGACCCTACTATTTTCTACGAGCAGTACTTC.

The chain has TRBV2 and TRBJ2-7, with TRBD1 matching 8 bases. From germline, CDR1 is SNHLY and CDR2 FYNNEI. This CDR3 region has 14 residues. J was trimmed by 4 bases and V by 4 bases; bases with no gene match: 6. The CDR3 is CASSGAGGQYEQYF. The CDR3 bases are TGTGCCAGCAGTGGGGCAGGGGGCCAGTACGAGCAGTACTTC.

The sample holds a few counts of this clone. The chain joins TRBV11-2 to TRBJ1-1; weak D call: TRBD1 (6 bases). Germline values: CDR1 SGHAT, CDR2 FQNNGV. V lost 5 bases, J lost 4 bases, and 20 bases lay in between. The CDR3 sequence is 16 residues long. The CDR3: CASSPLGGALGTEAFF. CDR3 in DNA: TGTGCCAGCAGCCCGCTGGGGGGGGCGCTGGGCACTGAAGCTTTCTTT.

V and J are TRBV18 and TRBJ1-6; D may be TRBD1 (5 bases). CDR1 is KGHSH, CDR2 LQKENI, per germline. With 3 bases removed from V and 5 bases from J, the gap between germline ends came to 17 bases. This CDR3 spans 17 amino acids. CDR3 sequence: CASSPPSRTRDNSPLHF. The CDR3 DNA follows: TGTGCCAGCTCACCTCCCTCCCGGACAAGAGATAATTCACCCCTCCACTTT.

The chain uses TRBV5-4 and TRBJ1-2; TRBD1 matches 9 bases. The ends lost 5 bases at V and 4 bases at J; junction bases unmatched: 6. The CDR3 covers 14 residues. Germline V lookup: CDR1 SGHNT, CDR2 YYREEE (reference sequence). The CDR3 DNA reads TGTGCCAGCAGACGAACAGGGGGCGCCTATGGCTACACCTTC. It encodes CASRRTGGAYGYTF.

CDR3 sequence reads: CATSPSTENSPLHF. CDR3 nucleotides: TGTGCCACCAGCCCCTCGACAGAGAATTCACCCCTCCACTTT. V is TRBV15 and J is TRBJ1-6, with a tentative D call TRBD1 (5 bases). Looked up from germline, CDR1 is LNHNV and CDR2 is YYDKDF (reference sequence). The germline V and J ends were trimmed by 5 bases and 7 bases, with 12 bases remaining between them. CDR3 length: 14 amino acids.

The rearrangement joins TRBV28 to TRBJ1-1; TRBD1 matches 8 bases. CDR3 length: 15 amino acids. Germline V gives CDR1 MDHEN, CDR2 SYDVKM. Trimming at V came to 3 bases and at J to 4 bases, leaving 7 bases not matched to a gene. The CDR3 here is CASSFGARGLTEAFF. CDR3 nucleotide sequence: TGTGCCAGCAGTTTTGGGGCCAGGGGGCTCACTGAAGCTTTCTTT.